Below are 10 T cell receptor beta chains sequenced from a single sample in a study of a mutant IDH1 vaccine in newly diagnosed glioma. These TCRs are of unknown antigen specificity. Time point specified: week 23, last vaccination. The content of each vaccine dose was 300 ug of mutant IDH1 20-mer peptide, and topical imiquimod accompanied it. Repertoires were generated with immunoSEQ multiplex PCR, while TCRdb's copy carries only in-frame clones and drops some. The data hold about 43,000 clones, with 84% observed a single time. The sample in question was PBMCs, obtained from a glioma patient whose treatment included an IDH1 peptide vaccine. The receptors shown here come from a young woman with glioma. Some clones in this sample may be carry-over from other donors' samples.

This chain joins TRBV18 and TRBJ2-7; D possibly corresponds to TRBD1 (6 bases). V was pared by 2 bases and J by 3 bases, with 17 bases between. Germline CDR1 and CDR2: KGHSH and LQKENI. The CDR3 has 16 residues. The CDR3 reads CASSPGTGTNNYEQYF. CDR3 in DNA: TGTGCCAGCTCACCAGGAACCGGGACAAACAACTACGAGCAGTACTTC.

The chain is built from TRBV7-6 and TRBJ1-5; TRBD1 aligns across 9 bases. The CDR3 has 15 amino acids. Trimming took 4 bases from V and 4 from J; bases not matched to a gene: 5. Germline values: CDR1 SGHVS, CDR2 FNYEAQ. CDR3 sequence: CASSSGTGPNQPQHF. CDR3 nucleotides: TGTGCCAGCAGCTCCGGGACAGGGCCGAATCAGCCCCAGCATTTT.

This clone was picked up a small number of times. The chain joins TRBV12-5 to TRBJ2-2; 12 nucleotides match TRBD2. Unmatched junction bases numbered 3, after V lost 3 bases and J lost 7 bases. Germline lookup yields CDR1 LGHNT and CDR2 FRNRAP. CDR3 length: 15 amino acids. The CDR3 loop is CASGLLAGGGGELFF. CDR3 coding DNA: TGTGCTAGTGGTTTACTAGCGGGGGGTGGCGGGGAGCTGTTTTTT.

This chain joins TRBV27 and TRBJ2-2; D call uncertain. This CDR3 has 14 residues. V was clipped by 6 bases and J by 4 bases, with 12 bases between them. The V gene's germline CDR1 is MNHEY and CDR2 SMNVEV (reference sequence). CDR3 in amino acids: CASRLFGSTGELFF. CDR3 DNA sequence: TGTGCCAGCAGGTTGTTTGGGTCCACCGGGGAGCTGTTTTTT.

This clone has more than one count but fewer than ten. The chain joins TRBV5-1 to TRBJ2-7; D is unresolved. With 1 base removed from V and 7 bases from J, the gap between germline ends came to 6 bases. This CDR3 comprises 11 residues. CDR1 is SGHRS and CDR2 is YFSETQ in the germline V gene. The CDR3 DNA sequence: TGCGCCAGCAGCTTGAGGGCAGAGCAGTACTTC. Protein sequence: CASSLRAEQYF. The full variable domain, its missing parts supplied by reference TRBV5-1 and TRBJ2-7, is KAGVTQTPRYLIKTRGQQVTLSCSPISGHRSVSWYQQTPGQGLQFLFEYFSETQRNKGNFPGRFSGRQFSNSRSEMNVSTLELGDSALYLCASSLRAEQYFGPGTRLTVT.

V gene TRBV30 combines with J gene TRBJ1-5; D not resolved. Germline V gives CDR1 GTSNPN, CDR2 SVGIG (reference sequence). V was shortened by 4 bases and J by 5 bases, with 12 bases between the two germline ends. The CDR3 sequence is 13 residues long. The CDR3 bases are TGTGCCTGGACGGCTAGGCGAGATCAGCCCCAGCATTTT. Protein: CAWTARRDQPQHF.

This chain connects TRBV19 to TRBJ2-3; 10 bases line up with TRBD1. The germline V gene encodes CDR1 LNHDA and CDR2 SQIVND (reference sequence). V lost 5 bases and J lost 6; bases outside the gene matches: 11. The CDR3 loop spans 16 amino acids. The CDR3 DNA reads TGTGCCAGTAGTCTTCATCCGGGACAGGGGTCGGATACGCAGTATTTT. Translation: CASSLHPGQGSDTQYF.

The V and J genes are TRBV19 and TRBJ1-3; D call uncertain. The germline V gene encodes CDR1 LNHDA and CDR2 SQIVND (reference sequence). This CDR3 contains 15 residues. Between the trimmed V and J ends, which lost 3 bases and 1 base, there was a span of 10 bases. The CDR3 DNA is TGTGCCAGTAGTATCACGGCAATTTCTGGAAACACCATATATTTT. This gives the protein CASSITAISGNTIYF. The variable domain in full, completed from reference TRBV19 and TRBJ1-3, reads DGGITQSPKYLFRKEGQNVTLSCEQNLNHDAMYWYRQDPGQGLRLIYYSQIVNDFQKGDIAEGYSVSREKKESFPLTVTSAQKNPTAFYLCASSITAISGNTIYFGEGSWLTVV.

The J gene is TRBJ1-6, the V gene TRBV14; 7 bases map to TRBD1. CDR1 is SGHDN, CDR2 FVKESK, per germline. The CDR3 is 20 amino acids. Trimming cost V 3 bases and J 5 bases; bases outside gene matches: 19. The CDR3 DNA sequence: TGTGCCAGCAGCCACTCTACAGGGGTTGCCCATAATCCAAATAATTCACCCCTCCACTTT. It encodes CASSHSTGVAHNPNNSPLHF.

The chain employs TRBV5-1 and TRBJ2-7; the D is unclear. Germline-derived CDR1 and CDR2 are SGHRS and YFSETQ. This CDR3 comprises 12 residues. V lost 0 bases, J lost 3 bases, and 4 bases lay in between. The chain's CDR3 is CASSLDHYEQYF. DNA of the CDR3: TGCGCCAGCAGCTTGGACCACTACGAGCAGTACTTC.